This T cell receptor (beta chain) originates from a study of T cell changes during pregnancy in multiple sclerosis. This CDR3 region has 13 residues. Trimming took 6 bases from V and 5 from J, leaving 13 bases between them. Germline CDR1 SQVTM, CDR2 ANQGSEA. Some clones are missing from TCRdb's copy, which holds only in-frame ones; the method was immunoSEQ multiplex PCR. This sample has tens of thousands of clones, with roughly 92% found just once. This sequence originates from a female donor with multiple sclerosis, enrolled in a pregnancy study. The V call is TRBV29-1, the J call TRBJ2-2, with TRBD2 as a possible D gene (5 bases). The specimen comprised CD4+ T cells from peripheral blood mononuclear cells, sampled in the first trimester of pregnancy. The CDR3 loop reads CSVTETGTGELFF. The DNA for the CDR3 is TGCAGCGTGACCGAGACGGGGACCGGGGAGCTGTTTTTT.